This T cell receptor (beta chain) is drawn from a study of blood T cell repertoires in COVID-19. Study summary: T cells, B-cell-depleted T cells, or PBMCs supplied cDNA or gDNA.

Authors' analysis steps: The assay estimated nucleated cells by amplifying reference gene primers. The assay was immunoSEQ multiplex PCR, and TCRdb's table has in-frame clones only and misses some. V, J and clone size reflect that table, while D and trimming were determined from the DNA. The data show 200,000 to 250,000 clones, 80% to 85% seen once. V shed 4 bases, J shed 6 bases, and the junction held 2 bases outside the gene matches. The CDR3 is 14 residues long. Germline V gene lookup returns CDR1 MNHNY and CDR2 SVGAGI (reference sequence). The sequencing input was peripheral blood. The clonotype was recovered from a woman in her 30s who had recovered from COVID-19. The chain recombines TRBV6-6 with TRBJ2-1; TRBD2 aligns across 11 bases. CDR3 sequence (DNA): TGTGCCAGCAGTTCCGGACTAGCGGGCAATGAGCAGTTCTTC. Translating it yields CASSSGLAGNEQFF.